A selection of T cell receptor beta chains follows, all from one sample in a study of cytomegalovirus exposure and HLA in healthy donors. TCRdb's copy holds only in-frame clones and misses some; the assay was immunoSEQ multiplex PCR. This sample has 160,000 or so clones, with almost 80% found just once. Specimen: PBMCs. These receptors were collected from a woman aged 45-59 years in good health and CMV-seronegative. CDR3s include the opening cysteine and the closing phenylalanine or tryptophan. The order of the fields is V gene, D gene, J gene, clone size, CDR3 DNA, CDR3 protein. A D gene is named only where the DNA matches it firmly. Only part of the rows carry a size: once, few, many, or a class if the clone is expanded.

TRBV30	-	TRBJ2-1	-	TGTGCCTGGAGTGGGGACATCAACCAACCGTTCTTC	CAWSGDINQPFF
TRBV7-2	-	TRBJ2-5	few	TGTGCCAGCAGCATAAAAGTGTCCCCCACAACAGGACCCCAGTACTTC	CASSIKVSPTTGPQYF
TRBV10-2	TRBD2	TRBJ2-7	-	TGCGCCACGTGGGGGACTAGGGGCTCCCACGAGCAGTACTTC	CATWGTRGSHEQYF
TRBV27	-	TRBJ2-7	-	TGTGCCAGCAGTTTGTGGGGCACCCTAACCTACGAGCAGTACTTC	CASSLWGTLTYEQYF
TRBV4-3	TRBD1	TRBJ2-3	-	TGCGCCAGCAGCCAAAATCCCGGGACAGGGGATAGCACAGATACGCAGTATTTT	CASSQNPGTGDSTDTQYF
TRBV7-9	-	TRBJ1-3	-	TGTGCCAGCGGAAACGACAGGAACTCTGGAAACACCATATATTTT	CASGNDRNSGNTIYF
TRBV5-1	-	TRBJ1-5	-	TGCGCCAGCAGCTTGGGTCTGTTGTCCAGGGGTGAACAGCCCCAGCATTTT	CASSLGLLSRGEQPQHF
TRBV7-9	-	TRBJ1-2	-	TGTGCCAGCAGCTTGAACAGCCTCTATGGCTACACCTTC	CASSLNSLYGYTF
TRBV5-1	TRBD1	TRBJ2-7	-	TGCGCCAGCAGCCGGGACAGCTACTCCTACGAGCAGTACTTC	CASSRDSYSYEQYF
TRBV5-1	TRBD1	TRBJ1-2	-	TGCGCCAGCAGCTTGGAGGCCGGGACAGCTAACTATGGCTACACCTTC	CASSLEAGTANYGYTF
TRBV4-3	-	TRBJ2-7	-	TGCGCCAGCAGCCCACAGGGTCCTAGCTCCTACGAGCAGTACTTC	CASSPQGPSSYEQYF
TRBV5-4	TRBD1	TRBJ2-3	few	TGTGCCAGCAGCGCCCGACAGGGGGCGGGCACAGATACGCAGTATTTT	CASSARQGAGTDTQYF
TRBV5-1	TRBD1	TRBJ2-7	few	TGCGCCAGCAGCAAGGATACAGGGGAACTCGAGCAGTACTTC	CASSKDTGELEQYF
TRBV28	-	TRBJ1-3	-	TGTGCCAGCAGTTTGTCGAATTTAGTCAACTCTGGAAACACCATATATTTT	CASSLSNLVNSGNTIYF
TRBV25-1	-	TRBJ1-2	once	TGTGCCAGCAGTGATCCGGGGGGGGTAAGCTACACCTTC	CASSDPGGVSYTF
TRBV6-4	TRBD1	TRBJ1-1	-	TGTGCCAGCAGTGACTCTGGGACAGGAAACACTGAAGCTTTCTTT	CASSDSGTGNTEAFF
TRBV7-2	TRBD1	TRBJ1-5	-	TGTGCCAGCAGCCGACAGGGGAATCTTCAGCCCCAGCATTTT	CASSRQGNLQPQHF
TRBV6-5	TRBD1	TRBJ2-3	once	TGTGCCAGCCGGACAGGTACAACAGATACGCAGTATTTT	CASRTGTTDTQYF
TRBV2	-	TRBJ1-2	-	TGTGCCAGCAGTGATTCGGCAGGGTCCTATGGCTATGGCTACACCTTC	CASSDSAGSYGYGYTF
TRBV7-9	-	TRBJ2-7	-	TGTGCCAGCAGCTCCTCCGGGACAAGCTACGAGCAGTACTTC	CASSSSGTSYEQYF
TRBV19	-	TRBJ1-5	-	TGTGCCGGCTCGGACAGAGTCAATCAGCCCCAGCATTTT	CAGSDRVNQPQHF
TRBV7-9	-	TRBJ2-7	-	TGTGCCAGCAGCTTATACCCGGGTCAGAGCTACGAGCAGTACTTC	CASSLYPGQSYEQYF
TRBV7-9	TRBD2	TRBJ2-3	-	TGTGCCAGCAGCCATAGCGGGGGTTCAGATACGCAGTATTTT	CASSHSGGSDTQYF
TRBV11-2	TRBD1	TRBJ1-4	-	TGTGCCAGCAGCGTCCTAACAGGGGAGGCAAAACTGTTTTTT	CASSVLTGEAKLFF
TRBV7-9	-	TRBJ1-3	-	TGTGCCAGCAGCTTCGGGGATCGGCCGGCGGACACCATATATTTT	CASSFGDRPADTIYF
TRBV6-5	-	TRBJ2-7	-	TGTGCCAGCAGTTACTCGACCGGGAGCGAGCAGTACTTC	CASSYSTGSEQYF
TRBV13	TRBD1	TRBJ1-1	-	TGTGCCAGCAGCTGGTCCTACAGGGGTTCTGAAGCTTTCTTT	CASSWSYRGSEAFF
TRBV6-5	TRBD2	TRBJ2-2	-	TGTGCCAGCAGAATTACTAGCGGACGCACCGGGGAGCTGTTTTTT	CASRITSGRTGELFF
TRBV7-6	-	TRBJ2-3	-	TGTGCCAGCAGCTTGGGGACTTTTAACACAGATACGCAGTATTTT	CASSLGTFNTDTQYF
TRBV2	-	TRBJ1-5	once	TGTGCCAGCAGTGTGGGGCAGGGCAGGAATCAGCCCCAGCATTTT	CASSVGQGRNQPQHF
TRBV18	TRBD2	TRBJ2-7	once	TGTGCCAGCTCACCCCACGGGACTAGCGGAACTTCCTACGAGCAGTACTTC	CASSPHGTSGTSYEQYF
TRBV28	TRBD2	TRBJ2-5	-	TGTGCCAGCCTTTATAGCGGGGGAGAAGAGACCCAGTACTTC	CASLYSGGEETQYF
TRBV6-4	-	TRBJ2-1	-	TGTGCCAGCAGTGCCTCAGGGACTGCCGGGTACAATGAGCAGTTCTTC	CASSASGTAGYNEQFF
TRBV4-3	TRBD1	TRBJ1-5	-	TGCGCCAGCAGCCGCGACAGGGTGGAGGATCAGCCCCAGCATTTT	CASSRDRVEDQPQHF
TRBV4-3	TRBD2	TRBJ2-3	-	TGCGCCAGCAGCCCAATCGGCGGGAGTAGCACAGATACGCAGTATTTT	CASSPIGGSSTDTQYF
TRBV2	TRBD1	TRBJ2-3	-	TGTGCCAGCAGCAGGCGAACAGGGGGGTCAGATACGCAGTATTTT	CASSRRTGGSDTQYF
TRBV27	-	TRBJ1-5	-	TGTGCCAGCAGTTTATTTGGCAGTAATCAGCCCCAGCATTTT	CASSLFGSNQPQHF
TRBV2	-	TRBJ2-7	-	TGTGCCACTACAGGCCGGGACACAACCTACGAGCAGTACTTC	CATTGRDTTYEQYF
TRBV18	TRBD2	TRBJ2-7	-	TGTGCCAGCTCACCCGGGACTAGCGGTTCCTACGAGCAGTACTTC	CASSPGTSGSYEQYF
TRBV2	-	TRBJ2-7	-	TGTGCCAGCAGTTGGACCGGGATTAGTAACTACGAGCAGTACTTC	CASSWTGISNYEQYF
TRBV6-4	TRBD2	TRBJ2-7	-	TGTGCCAGCAGAGGACTAGCGGGAGAGGCCTACGAGCAGTACTTC	CASRGLAGEAYEQYF
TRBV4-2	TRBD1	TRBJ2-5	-	TGTGCCAGCAGCCAAGGGACAGGGACGGAGACCCAGTACTTC	CASSQGTGTETQYF
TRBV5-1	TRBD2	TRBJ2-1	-	TGCGCCAGCAGCTTCGGACTAGCGGGAGGACGCTCCTACAATGAGCAGTTCTTC	CASSFGLAGGRSYNEQFF
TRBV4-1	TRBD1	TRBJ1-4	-	TGCGCCAGCAGCCCCTCCGGAGGGGGCCCTTACGACCCAACTAATGAAAAACTGTTTTTT	CASSPSGGGPYDPTNEKLFF
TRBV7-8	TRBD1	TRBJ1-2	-	TGTGCCAGCAGCTTAGCCCCTCCGGGACAGGGTCATGGCTACACCTTC	CASSLAPPGQGHGYTF
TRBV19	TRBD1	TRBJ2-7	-	TGTGCCAGTAGCCGGACAGGACCCTACGAGCAGTACTTC	CASSRTGPYEQYF
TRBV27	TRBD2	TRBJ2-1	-	TGTGCCAGCAGTTTATATGAGCGGGGGGGCCCCAATGAGCAGTTCTTC	CASSLYERGGPNEQFF
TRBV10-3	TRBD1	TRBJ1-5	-	TGTGCCACCAGGGACAGGCTAAATCAGCCCCAGCATTTT	CATRDRLNQPQHF
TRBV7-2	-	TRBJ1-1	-	TGTGCCAGCAGCTTAGACCAGGGGCTAGTGAACACTGAAGCTTTCTTT	CASSLDQGLVNTEAFF
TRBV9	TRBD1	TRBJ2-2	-	TGTGCCAGCAGCGTCCCGGGACAGGGTAACACCGGGGAGCTGTTTTTT	CASSVPGQGNTGELFF
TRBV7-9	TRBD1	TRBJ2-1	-	TGTGCCAGCAGCTTAGGTCAGGGGGCATCTGAGCAGTTCTTC	CASSLGQGASEQFF
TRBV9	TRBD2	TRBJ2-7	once	TGTGCCAGCAGCATTTCCGGGACTAGCGGTTACGAGCAGTACTTC	CASSISGTSGYEQYF